This T cell receptor beta chain derives from a study of T-cell memory formation after mild COVID-19. Turning to the study itself: Largely, TCR clusters stayed within a single donor. Regarding the study as a whole: Mainly CM and EM harbored the contracting CD4+ clones; mainly EMRA harbored the CD8+ ones. Whereas later expanders leaned CD4+, clones contracting day 15 to 85 showed a balanced CD4/CD8 makeup. Some responding clones appeared in pre-infection memory, suggesting cross-reactive memory joined.

This clonotype has a count of ten or more. The antigen is not known. Germline loops: CDR1 DFQATT, CDR2 SNEGSKA (reference sequence). V was shortened by 0 bases and J by 2 bases, with 7 bases between the two germline ends. This CDR3 spans 13 amino acids. One entry per CDR3 protein results from TCRdb running MiXCR on the 5' RACE reads. The sample has about 410,000 distinct CDR3 sequences; about 22% are singletons. Sequenced sample: PBMCs or a T cell subset sorted from them (not recorded which). This chain connects TRBV20-1 to TRBJ1-1; D call uncertain. The TCR comes from an adult woman who had mild COVID-19 (a few samples of this study predate the infection). Cell type and time point are not known. The CDR3 is CSARDLVNTEAFF. The CDR3 DNA sequence: TGCAGTGCTAGAGATCTGGTTAACACTGAAGCTTTCTTT.